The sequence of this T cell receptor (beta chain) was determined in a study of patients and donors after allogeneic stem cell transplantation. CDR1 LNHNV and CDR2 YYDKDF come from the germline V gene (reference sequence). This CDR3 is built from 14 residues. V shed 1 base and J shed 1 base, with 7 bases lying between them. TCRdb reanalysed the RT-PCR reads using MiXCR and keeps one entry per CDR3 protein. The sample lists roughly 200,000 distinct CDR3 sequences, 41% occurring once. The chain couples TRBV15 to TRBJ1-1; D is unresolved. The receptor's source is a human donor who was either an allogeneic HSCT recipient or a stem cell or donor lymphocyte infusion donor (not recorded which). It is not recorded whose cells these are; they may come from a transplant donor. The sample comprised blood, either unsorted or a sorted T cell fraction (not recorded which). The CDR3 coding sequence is TGTGCCACCAGCAGAGGGGTGTGGAACACTGAAGCTTTCTTT. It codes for CATSRGVWNTEAFF.